This T cell receptor (beta chain) was identified in a study of cytomegalovirus exposure and HLA in healthy donors. Amplification used 60 Vbeta primers and 13 Jbeta primers. TCRdb's table, derived via immunoSEQ multiplex PCR, lists solely in-frame clones and lacks some. The top ten clones hold over 5.5% of a sample with about 190,000 clones, 80% to 85% of them seen once. Study results and limitations: The study designated 160 or so TCR beta chains cytomegalovirus-associated. Further analysis, carried out later, found HLA-associated TCR beta chains more clonally expanded than equally common other chains. The study dropped some indistinguishable V segments, TRBV6-2 and TRBV6-3 among them.

CDR1 and CDR2 (germline): MNHNS, SASEGT. J gave up 0 bases and V 3 bases, and 6 bases lay outside the gene matches. This CDR3 region has 17 residues. As concerns this clone: Its antigen remains unknown.

Sample: PBMCs. This receptor was taken from a man aged 35-49 years in good health and CMV-seropositive. The chain joins TRBV6-1 to TRBJ2-7, with 12 bases matching TRBD2. The CDR3 region is CASSDGLAGINSYEQYF. In DNA, the CDR3 is TGTGCCAGCAGTGATGGACTAGCGGGGATAAACTCCTACGAGCAGTACTTC.